These 29 T cell receptor beta chains share one sample of origin, sequenced in a study of cytomegalovirus exposure and HLA in healthy donors (dated by TCRdb to between 2016 and 2019). Libraries were prepared through the immunoSEQ multiplex PCR assay. Drawn from immuneACCESS, this table holds only the in-frame rearrangements with V and J called that TCRdb kept. Clones are partly lost; checked studies trace under half to an unresolved V gene and leave the rest unexplained. The sample table lists 150,000 or so clones, about 88% of them with a count of one. Clones ranked in the top ten supply 0.95% to 1.5% of the sample. The source material was PBMCs. These receptors were obtained from a woman between 18 and 29 years old in good health and CMV-seronegative.

The chain carries TRBV6-1 and TRBJ1-3, with D perhaps TRBD1 (5 bases). CDR1 MNHNS and CDR2 SASEGT come from the germline V gene. This CDR3 contains 13 residues. Trimming removed 4 bases at V and 7 bases at J, with 11 bases between. CDR3 in DNA: TGTGCCAGCAGTGGGAGGGACGGTAACACCATATATTTT. It specifies CASSGRDGNTIYF.

The chain has TRBV7-9 and TRBJ2-5; D is unclear. Trimming removed 1 base from V and 0 bases from J, with 12 bases in between. The germline V gene encodes CDR1 SEHNR and CDR2 FQNEAQ (reference sequence). This CDR3 has 16 amino acids. CDR3 protein: CASSLDLWAYQETQYF. The CDR3 DNA reads as TGTGCCAGCAGCTTAGATCTTTGGGCCTACCAAGAGACCCAGTACTTC.

The chain has TRBV7-6 and TRBJ2-5; 11 bases are shared with TRBD2. V shed 5 bases and J 4 bases; nucleotides not matched to a gene: 6. The CDR3 is 15 amino acids. From germline, CDR1 is SGHVS and CDR2 FNYEAQ. The CDR3 loop is CASSLFSGGAETQYF. As DNA, the CDR3 is TGTGCCAGCAGCCTGTTTAGCGGGGGGGCAGAGACCCAGTACTTC.

J is TRBJ2-7 and V is TRBV5-1; 7 bases fit TRBD1. CDR3 size: 13 residues. CDR1 is SGHRS and CDR2 is YFSETQ in the germline V gene. Trimming cost V 7 bases and J 2 bases; bases outside gene matches: 6. This CDR3 reads CASRQQGPYEQYF. The CDR3 nucleotides are TGCGCCAGCCGCCAACAGGGGCCCTACGAGCAGTACTTC. Full variable domain (remainder filled in from reference TRBV5-1 and TRBJ2-7): KAGVTQTPRYLIKTRGQQVTLSCSPISGHRSVSWYQQTPGQGLQFLFEYFSETQRNKGNFPGRFSGRQFSNSRSEMNVSTLELGDSALYLCASRQQGPYEQYFGPGTRLTVT.

V is TRBV5-4 and J is TRBJ1-2; 9 bases fit TRBD1. Germline V gene lookup returns CDR1 SGHNT and CDR2 YYREEE (reference sequence). The CDR3 is 13 amino acids. The V and J ends lost 3 bases and 7 bases, in that order; junction bases with no gene match: 4. The chain's CDR3 is CASSSGTGIGYTF. The DNA of the CDR3 is TGTGCCAGCAGCTCCGGGACAGGGATTGGCTACACCTTC.

V and J are TRBV4-1 and TRBJ2-7; 9 bases are a match to TRBD2. The CDR3 has 16 amino acids. CDR1 and CDR2 from the germline V gene are MGHRA and YSYEKL. Germline trimming cut 4 bases from V and 4 bases from J; bases unmatched to any gene: 11. This chain's CDR3 is CASSPWRGGRQYEQYF. In DNA, the CDR3 is TGCGCCAGCAGCCCCTGGCGGGGGGGGCGGCAATACGAGCAGTACTTC.

V and J are TRBV9 and TRBJ1-2; the match to TRBD1 covers 8 bases. Germline assignment: CDR1 SGDLS and CDR2 YYNGEE. This CDR3 spans 16 amino acids. After removal of 0 bases from V and 6 bases from J, the junction contained 10 bases not matched to a gene. CDR3 nucleotides: TGTGCCAGCAGCGTAGAAGACAGGGGAGTCTGGGATGGCTACACCTTC. Translated, it gives CASSVEDRGVWDGYTF.

To note about this clone: The sample contains more than one DNA sequence encoding this CDR3. CDR3 loop: CASSVREETQYF. The CDR3 DNA is TGTGCCAGCAGTGTCAGGGAAGAGACCCAGTACTTC. The chain joins TRBV2 to TRBJ2-5, with D perhaps matching TRBD1 (5 bases). The CDR3 is 12 residues long. Trimming left V 4 bases short and J 3 bases short, with 6 bases between. Germline CDR1 reads SNHLY; CDR2 reads FYNNEI.

The chain has TRBV11-3 and TRBJ2-1; 8 bases align to TRBD1. There are 14 residues in the CDR3. Trimming cost V 2 bases and J 7 bases; bases outside gene matches: 4. Germline lookup yields CDR1 SGHNT and CDR2 YENEEA. CDR3 DNA sequence: TGTGCCAGCAGCTTAAAACGGACAGGGAATGAGCAGTTCTTC. Translating it yields CASSLKRTGNEQFF.

The chain recombines TRBV19 with TRBJ2-2; D may be TRBD1 (6 bases). The CDR3 is 16 amino acids. V dropped 3 bases and J dropped 2 bases, with 13 bases sitting between them. CDR1 and CDR2 from the germline V gene are LNHDA and SQIVND (reference sequence). CDR3 residues: CASSMRGQANTGELFF. In nucleotides, the CDR3 is TGTGCCAGTAGTATGAGGGGACAAGCAAACACCGGGGAGCTGTTTTTT. Full variable domain (remainder filled in from reference TRBV19 and TRBJ2-2): DGGITQSPKYLFRKEGQNVTLSCEQNLNHDAMYWYRQDPGQGLRLIYYSQIVNDFQKGDIAEGYSVSREKKESFPLTVTSAQKNPTAFYLCASSMRGQANTGELFFGEGSRLTVL.

The chain couples TRBV6-4 to TRBJ2-3, with TRBD1 matching over 9 bases. The J segment lost 2 bases and the V segment lost 3 bases, leaving 3 bases of the junction unmatched. The CDR3 runs to 15 residues. Germline CDR1 reads MRHNA; CDR2 reads SNTAGT. The CDR3 DNA reads TGTGCCAGCAGTGAGGGGACAGGGTTCACAGATACGCAGTATTTT. This encodes CASSEGTGFTDTQYF.

The rearrangement links TRBV5-4 to TRBJ1-2, with a weak D call TRBD1 (5 bases). The length of the CDR3 is 13 residues. Per the germline V gene, CDR1 is SGHNT and CDR2 is YYREEE (reference sequence). V was shortened by 2 bases and J by 3 bases, with 8 bases between the two germline ends. CDR3 sequence reads: CASSFFRDYGYTF. The DNA of the CDR3 is TGTGCCAGCAGCTTTTTCAGGGACTATGGCTACACCTTC.

The CDR3 spells CASSPWTGGYGYTF. CDR3 coding DNA: TGCGCCAGCAGCCCCTGGACAGGGGGTTATGGCTACACCTTC. The rearrangement uses TRBV23-1 and TRBJ1-2; 10 bases fit TRBD1. TRBV23-1 is an open reading frame, and its role is uncertain. The CDR3 sequence is 14 residues long. The junction had 6 bases not matched to a gene; V was cut back by 6 bases and J by 5 bases.

The rearrangement links TRBV18 to TRBJ2-1, with TRBD1 matching 11 bases. Trimming cost V 3 bases and J 7 bases; bases outside gene matches: 2. In germline, CDR1 is KGHSH, CDR2 LQKENI. The CDR3 is 14 amino acids. CDR3 residues: CASSPGTGGNEQFF. CDR3 DNA: TGTGCCAGCTCACCGGGGACAGGGGGGAATGAGCAGTTCTTC.

V gene TRBV10-3 combines with J gene TRBJ1-4; D is unclear. Germline lookup yields CDR1 ENHRY and CDR2 SYGVKD. The V gene lost 2 bases and the J gene lost 5 bases, with 12 bases spanning the gap. The CDR3 extends over 15 amino acids. The CDR3: CAISEGQIPNEKLFF. The DNA for the CDR3 is TGTGCCATCAGTGAGGGGCAAATCCCGAATGAAAAACTGTTTTTT.

The rearrangement links TRBV19 to TRBJ2-5, with 11 bases that match TRBD2. Per germline, CDR1 LNHDA and CDR2 SQIVND (reference sequence). V shed 3 bases, J shed 1 base, and the junction held 7 bases outside the gene matches. This CDR3 has 17 amino acids. The CDR3 bases are TGTGCCAGTAGTATCGGAATCCTAGCGGGGGGCCAAGAGACCCAGTACTTC. This sequence encodes CASSIGILAGGQETQYF.

The gene calls are TRBV5-1 and TRBJ1-1, with 9 bases matching TRBD1. Losses at the gene ends were 3 bases for V and 5 bases for J; bases not matched to a gene: 8. Per germline, CDR1 SGHRS and CDR2 YFSETQ. This CDR3 is 15 amino acids long. CDR3 coding DNA: TGCGCCAGCAGCTGGGAACAGGGGGCGGTGACTGAAGCTTTCTTT. It is translated as CASSWEQGAVTEAFF. The full variable domain, completed using reference TRBV5-1 and TRBJ1-1, is KAGVTQTPRYLIKTRGQQVTLSCSPISGHRSVSWYQQTPGQGLQFLFEYFSETQRNKGNFPGRFSGRQFSNSRSEMNVSTLELGDSALYLCASSWEQGAVTEAFFGQGTRLTVV.

The J gene is TRBJ2-7, the V gene TRBV7-2; 7 bases are a match to TRBD2. The CDR3 consists of 14 residues. Losses at the gene ends were 3 bases for V and 1 base for J; bases not matched to a gene: 3. Germline V gives CDR1 SGHTA, CDR2 FQGNSA. This CDR3 is CASSFWRGSYEQYF. The CDR3 bases are TGTGCCAGCAGCTTTTGGCGGGGGTCCTACGAGCAGTACTTC.

The CDR3 nucleotides are TGCGCCAGCAGCCGGTGGGGACAGGGGAACACCGGGGAGCTGTTTTTT. It yields the protein CASSRWGQGNTGELFF. This chain joins TRBV4-1 and TRBJ2-2; 9 nucleotides agree with TRBD1. The V and J ends lost 4 bases and 1 base, in that order; junction bases with no gene match: 4. The CDR3 is 16 residues long. From germline, CDR1 is MGHRA and CDR2 YSYEKL.

This clone appeared a few times. This chain connects TRBV6-1 to TRBJ2-7; TRBD1 is a possible D gene (5 bases). The CDR3 runs 15 residues. Trimming cost V 0 bases and J 3 bases, with 12 bases left between them. Germline V lookup: CDR1 MNHNS, CDR2 SASEGT. The CDR3 protein is CASSEAQGVNYEQYF. CDR3 bases: TGTGCCAGCAGTGAAGCGCAGGGCGTCAACTACGAGCAGTACTTC.

J is TRBJ1-6 and V is TRBV2, with D tentatively TRBD1 (5 bases). Germline loops: CDR1 SNHLY, CDR2 FYNNEI. V gave up 8 bases and J gave up 10 bases, with 21 bases separating them. This CDR3 has 15 residues. DNA for the CDR3: TGTGCCAGCTCGGAACGGACCTCCGGGGGGTCACCCCTCCACTTT. It translates to CASSERTSGGSPLHF.

The chain couples TRBV5-1 to TRBJ2-3, with 10 positions matching TRBD1. The CDR3 covers 17 residues. V lost 4 bases, J lost 0 bases, and 8 bases stayed unmatched. Germline V gene data show CDR1 as SGHRS and CDR2 as YFSETQ. DNA for the CDR3: TGCGCCAGCAGCACCGGACAGGGGGGGACTAGCACAGATACGCAGTATTTT. Encoded protein: CASSTGQGGTSTDTQYF.

The chain links TRBV5-1 to TRBJ1-6, with 9 bases identical to TRBD1. Trimming took 3 bases from V and 8 from J; bases not matched to a gene: 9. Germline V gene sequence: CDR1 SGHRS, CDR2 YFSETQ. CDR3 length: 16 amino acids. The chain's CDR3 is CASSWTGAVWDSPLHF. DNA for the CDR3: TGCGCCAGCAGCTGGACAGGGGCGGTTTGGGATTCACCCCTCCACTTT.

The V and J genes are TRBV18 and TRBJ2-5; 7 bases are shared with TRBD2. After removal of 1 base from V and 3 bases from J, the junction contained 8 bases not matched to a gene. Germline values: CDR1 KGHSH, CDR2 LQKENI. This CDR3 has 16 amino acids. This CDR3 is CASSPLYSGGEETQYF. DNA for the CDR3: TGTGCCAGCTCACCACTTTATTCGGGGGGAGAAGAGACCCAGTACTTC.

V is TRBV29-1 and J is TRBJ1-2, with a weak D call TRBD1 (6 bases). Germline V gene sequence: CDR1 SQVTM, CDR2 ANQGSEA. V was trimmed by 6 bases and J by 4 bases, leaving 21 bases between them. This CDR3 comprises 15 residues. DNA of the CDR3: TGCAGCGTCGAAAAAAGGTCGCAGGGGAGCTATGGCTACACCTTC. Its protein product is CSVEKRSQGSYGYTF.

This chain joins TRBV6-5 and TRBJ2-7, with D unresolved. Germline lookup yields CDR1 MNHEY and CDR2 SVGAGI. Trimming stripped 1 base from V and 1 base from J, with 11 bases between. There are 15 residues in the CDR3. In nucleotides, the CDR3 is TGTGCCAGCAGTTACTTACTGCGTCATTCCTACGAGCAGTACTTC. Translating it yields CASSYLLRHSYEQYF.

This clone was observed a few times. The genes are TRBV19 and TRBJ1-6; a weak D match, TRBD1 (5 bases). Trimming took 3 bases from V and 14 from J, leaving 17 bases between them. Germline assignment: CDR1 LNHDA and CDR2 SQIVND (reference sequence). The CDR3 loop spans 14 amino acids. This chain's CDR3 is CASSIEARVVSLHF. In nucleotides, the CDR3 is TGTGCCAGTAGTATCGAGGCCAGGGTGGTTTCCCTCCACTTT.

The chain combines TRBV7-9 with TRBJ2-1; TRBD2 is a possible D gene (5 bases). V was pared by 1 base and J by 7 bases, with 14 bases between. CDR1 SEHNR and CDR2 FQNEAQ come from the germline V gene (reference sequence). This CDR3 contains 15 residues. CDR3 residues: CASSLVSGSRNEQFF. As DNA, the CDR3 is TGTGCCAGCAGCTTAGTGTCGGGGTCGAGGAATGAGCAGTTCTTC.

For the CDR3, the DNA is TGTGCCAGCAGCTCCCTGGGGCGGGGGGCCCCGGAGACCCAGTACTTC. The encoded protein is CASSSLGRGAPETQYF. This chain uses TRBV5-4 with TRBJ2-5; TRBD2 aligns across 8 bases. CDR1 is SGHNT, CDR2 YYREEE, per germline (reference sequence). The CDR3 totals 16 residues. Trimming cost V 3 bases and J 5 bases; bases outside gene matches: 12.